The source of this TCR beta chain is a study of blood T cell repertoires in COVID-19. Germline-derived CDR1 and CDR2 are SGHTA and FQGNSA. V was clipped by 1 base and J by 12 bases, with 4 bases between them. This CDR3 is built from 11 residues. The table came from immunoSEQ multiplex PCR; TCRdb's copy has only in-frame clones and leaves some out. In the table there are about 140,000 clones, around 80% of which are singletons. The chain links TRBV7-2 to TRBJ2-6; D not resolved. The sequence derives from a man in his 60s with acute or convalescent COVID-19. The sequenced material came from peripheral blood. Written as DNA, the CDR3 is TGTGCCAGCAGCTTAGATATCGTCCTGACTTTC. Amino acid sequence: CASSLDIVLTF. The variable domain in full, with the rest retrieved from reference TRBV7-2 and TRBJ2-6, is GAGVSQSPSNKVTEKGKDVELRCDPISGHTALYWYRQSLGQGLEFLIYFQGNSAPDKSGLPSDRFSAERTGGSVSTLTIQRTQQEDSAVYLCASSLDIVLTFGAGSRLTVL.